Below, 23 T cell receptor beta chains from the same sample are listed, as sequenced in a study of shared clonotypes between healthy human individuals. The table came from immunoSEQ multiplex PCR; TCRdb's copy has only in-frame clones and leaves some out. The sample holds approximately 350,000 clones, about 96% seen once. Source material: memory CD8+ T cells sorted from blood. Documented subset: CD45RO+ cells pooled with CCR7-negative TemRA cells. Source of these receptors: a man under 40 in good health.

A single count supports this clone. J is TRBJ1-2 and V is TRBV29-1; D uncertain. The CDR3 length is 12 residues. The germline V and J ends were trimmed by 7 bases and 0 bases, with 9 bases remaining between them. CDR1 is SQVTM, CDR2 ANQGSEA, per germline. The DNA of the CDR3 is TGCAGCGCCCGTGGTGCTAACTATGGCTACACCTTC. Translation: CSARGANYGYTF.

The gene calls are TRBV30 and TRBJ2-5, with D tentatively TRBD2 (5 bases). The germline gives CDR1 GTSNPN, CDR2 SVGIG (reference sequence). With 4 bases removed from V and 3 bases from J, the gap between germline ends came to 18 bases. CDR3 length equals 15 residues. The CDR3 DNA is TGTGCCTGGACACTGTGGGAGCCAGCAAAAGAGACCCAGTACTTC. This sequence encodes CAWTLWEPAKETQYF.

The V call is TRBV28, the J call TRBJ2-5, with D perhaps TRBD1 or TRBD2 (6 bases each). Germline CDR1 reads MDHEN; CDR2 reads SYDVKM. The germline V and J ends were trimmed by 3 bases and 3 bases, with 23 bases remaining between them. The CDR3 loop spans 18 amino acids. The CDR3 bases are TGTGCCAGCAGTTTGGGGCCAGAGCTCGGGGGCAGAGAAGAGACCCAGTACTTC. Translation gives CASSLGPELGGREETQYF.

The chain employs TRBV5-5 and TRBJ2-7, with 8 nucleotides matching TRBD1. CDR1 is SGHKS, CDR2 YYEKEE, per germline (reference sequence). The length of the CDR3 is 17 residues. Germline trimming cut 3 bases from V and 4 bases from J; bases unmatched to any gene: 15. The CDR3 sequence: CASSSDFGTTGGYEQYF. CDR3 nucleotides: TGTGCCAGCAGCTCGGATTTCGGGACCACAGGGGGGTACGAGCAGTACTTC.

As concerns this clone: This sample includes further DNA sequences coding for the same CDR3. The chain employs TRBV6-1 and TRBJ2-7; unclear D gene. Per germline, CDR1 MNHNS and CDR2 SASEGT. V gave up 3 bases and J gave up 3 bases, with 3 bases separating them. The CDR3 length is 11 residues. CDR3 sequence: CASSDSYEQYF. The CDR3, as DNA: TGTGCCAGCAGTGACAGCTACGAGCAGTACTTC.

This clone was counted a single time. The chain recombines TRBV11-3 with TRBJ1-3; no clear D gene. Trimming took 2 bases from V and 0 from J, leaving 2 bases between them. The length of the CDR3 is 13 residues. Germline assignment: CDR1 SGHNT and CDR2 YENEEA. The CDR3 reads CASSLSSGNTIYF. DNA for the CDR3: TGTGCCAGCAGCTTATCCTCTGGAAACACCATATATTTT. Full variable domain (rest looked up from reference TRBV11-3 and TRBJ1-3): EAGVVQSPRYKIIEKKQPVAFWCNPISGHNTLYWYLQNLGQGPELLIRYENEEAVDDSQLPKDRFSAERLKGVDSTLKIQPAELGDSAVYLCASSLSSGNTIYFGEGSWLTVV.

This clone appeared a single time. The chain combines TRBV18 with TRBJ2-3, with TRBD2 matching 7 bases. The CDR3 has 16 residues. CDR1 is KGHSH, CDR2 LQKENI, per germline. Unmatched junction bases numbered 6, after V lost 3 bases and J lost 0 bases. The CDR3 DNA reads TGTGCCAGCTCACCCCTAAGTAGCGGGAGCACAGATACGCAGTATTTT. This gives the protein CASSPLSSGSTDTQYF. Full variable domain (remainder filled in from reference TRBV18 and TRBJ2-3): NAGVMQNPRHLVRRRGQEARLRCSPMKGHSHVYWYRQLPEEGLKFMVYLQKENIIDESGMPKERFSAEFPKEGPSILRIQQVVRGDSAAYFCASSPLSSGSTDTQYFGPGTRLTVL.

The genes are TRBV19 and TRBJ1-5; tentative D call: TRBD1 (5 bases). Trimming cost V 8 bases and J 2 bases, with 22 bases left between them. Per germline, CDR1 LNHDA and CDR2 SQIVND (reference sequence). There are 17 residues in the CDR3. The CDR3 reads CASPIREGWMGNQPQHF. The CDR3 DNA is TGTGCCAGTCCTATCCGAGAGGGGTGGATGGGCAATCAGCCCCAGCATTTT.

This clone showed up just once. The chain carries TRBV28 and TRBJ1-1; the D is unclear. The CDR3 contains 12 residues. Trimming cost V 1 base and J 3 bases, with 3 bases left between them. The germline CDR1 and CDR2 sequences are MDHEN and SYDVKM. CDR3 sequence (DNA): TGTGCCAGCAGTTTATCGGACACTGAAGCTTTCTTT. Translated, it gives CASSLSDTEAFF.

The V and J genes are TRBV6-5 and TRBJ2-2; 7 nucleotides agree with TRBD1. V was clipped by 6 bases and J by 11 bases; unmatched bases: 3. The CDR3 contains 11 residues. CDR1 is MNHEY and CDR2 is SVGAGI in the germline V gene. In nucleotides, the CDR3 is TGTGCCAGCAGAACAGGGGATGAGCTGTTTTTT. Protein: CASRTGDELFF.

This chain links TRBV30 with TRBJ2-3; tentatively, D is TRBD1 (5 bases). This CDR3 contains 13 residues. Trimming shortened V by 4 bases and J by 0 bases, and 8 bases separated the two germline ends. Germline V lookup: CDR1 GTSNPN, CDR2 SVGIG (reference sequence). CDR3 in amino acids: CAWIRVSTDTQYF. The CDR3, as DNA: TGTGCCTGGATCAGGGTTAGCACAGATACGCAGTATTTT.

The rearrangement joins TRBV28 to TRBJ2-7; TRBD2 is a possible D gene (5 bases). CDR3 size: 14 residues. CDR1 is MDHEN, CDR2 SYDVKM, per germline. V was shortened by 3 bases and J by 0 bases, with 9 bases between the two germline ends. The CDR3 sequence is CASSLVAFSYEQYF. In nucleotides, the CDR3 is TGTGCCAGCAGTTTGGTAGCGTTCTCCTACGAGCAGTACTTC.

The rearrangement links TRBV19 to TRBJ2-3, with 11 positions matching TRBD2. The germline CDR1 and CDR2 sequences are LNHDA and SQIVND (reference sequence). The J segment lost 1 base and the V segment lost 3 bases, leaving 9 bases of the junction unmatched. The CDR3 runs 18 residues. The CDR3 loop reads CASSIRLTSGSRTDTQYF. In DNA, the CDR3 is TGTGCCAGTAGTATCCGCCTTACTAGCGGGAGTCGCACAGATACGCAGTATTTT.

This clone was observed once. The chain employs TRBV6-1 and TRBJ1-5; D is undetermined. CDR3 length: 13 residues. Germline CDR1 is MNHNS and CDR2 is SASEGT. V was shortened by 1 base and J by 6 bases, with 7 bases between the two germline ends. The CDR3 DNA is TGTGCCAGCAGTGAAGGGAGGATTCAGCCCCAGCATTTT. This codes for CASSEGRIQPQHF.

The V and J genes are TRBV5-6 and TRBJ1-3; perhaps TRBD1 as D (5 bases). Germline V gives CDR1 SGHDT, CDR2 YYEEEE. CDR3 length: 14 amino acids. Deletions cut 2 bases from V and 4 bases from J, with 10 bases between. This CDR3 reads CASSFQGRGNTIYF. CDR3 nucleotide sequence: TGTGCCAGCAGCTTTCAGGGTCGGGGAAACACCATATATTTT. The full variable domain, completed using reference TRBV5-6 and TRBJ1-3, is DAGVTQSPTHLIKTRGQQVTLRCSPKSGHDTVSWYQQALGQGPQFIFQYYEEEERQRGNFPDRFSGHQFPNYSSELNVNALLLGDSALYLCASSFQGRGNTIYFGEGSWLTVV.

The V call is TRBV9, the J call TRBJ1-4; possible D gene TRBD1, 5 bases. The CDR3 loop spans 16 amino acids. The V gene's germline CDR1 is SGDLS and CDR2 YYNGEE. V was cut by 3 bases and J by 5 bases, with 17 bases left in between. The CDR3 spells CASSDDPRTGNEKLFF. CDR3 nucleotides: TGTGCCAGCAGCGACGATCCCCGAACAGGAAATGAAAAACTGTTTTTT. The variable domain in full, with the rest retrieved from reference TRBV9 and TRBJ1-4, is DSGVTQTPKHLITATGQRVTLRCSPRSGDLSVYWYQQSLDQGLQFLIQYYNGEERAKGNILERFSAQQFPDLHSELNLSSLELGDSALYFCASSDDPRTGNEKLFFGSGTQLSVL.

CDR3: CASSLGVLYF. The CDR3 DNA follows: TGTGCCAGCAGCCTTGGTGTGCTGTACTTC. The V gene is TRBV27, the J gene TRBJ2-5; D not certain. This CDR3 region has 10 residues. Germline V CDR1 and CDR2: MNHEY, SMNVEV (reference sequence). Trimming cost V 6 bases and J 13 bases, with 12 bases left between them.

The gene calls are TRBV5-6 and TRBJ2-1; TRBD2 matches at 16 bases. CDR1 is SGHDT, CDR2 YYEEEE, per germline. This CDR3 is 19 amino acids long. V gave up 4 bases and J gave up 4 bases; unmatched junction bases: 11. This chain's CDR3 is CASSAGTGLAGGWYNEQFF. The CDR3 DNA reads TGTGCCAGCAGCGCAGGAACGGGACTAGCGGGAGGGTGGTACAATGAGCAGTTCTTC. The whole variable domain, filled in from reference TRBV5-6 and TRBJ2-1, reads DAGVTQSPTHLIKTRGQQVTLRCSPKSGHDTVSWYQQALGQGPQFIFQYYEEEERQRGNFPDRFSGHQFPNYSSELNVNALLLGDSALYLCASSAGTGLAGGWYNEQFFGPGTRLTVL.

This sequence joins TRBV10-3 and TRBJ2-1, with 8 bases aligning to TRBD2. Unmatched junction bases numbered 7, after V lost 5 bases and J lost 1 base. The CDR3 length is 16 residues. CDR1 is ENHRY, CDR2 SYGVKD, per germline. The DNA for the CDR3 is TGTGCCATCAGTCTTAGAGCGGGAGTGTCCTACAATGAGCAGTTCTTC. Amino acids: CAISLRAGVSYNEQFF.

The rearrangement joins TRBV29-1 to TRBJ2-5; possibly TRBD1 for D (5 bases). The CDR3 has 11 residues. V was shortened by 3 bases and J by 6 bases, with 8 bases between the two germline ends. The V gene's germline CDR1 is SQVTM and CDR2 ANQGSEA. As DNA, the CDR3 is TGCAGCGTTGAGTCAGGGAAGACCCAGTACTTC. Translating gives CSVESGKTQYF.

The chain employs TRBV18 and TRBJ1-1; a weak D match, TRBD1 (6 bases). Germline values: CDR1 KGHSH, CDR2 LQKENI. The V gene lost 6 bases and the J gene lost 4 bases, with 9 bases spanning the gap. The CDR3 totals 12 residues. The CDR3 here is CASSSGATEAFF. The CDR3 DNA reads TGTGCCAGCTCCTCAGGGGCCACTGAAGCTTTCTTT.

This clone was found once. For the CDR3, the DNA is TGTGCCAGTAGTATCGGACAGGGAATGGCAGATACGCAGTATTTT. Translation gives CASSIGQGMADTQYF. The rearrangement uses TRBV19 and TRBJ2-3, with TRBD1 matching over 8 bases. Germline assignment: CDR1 LNHDA and CDR2 SQIVND (reference sequence). V shed 3 bases and J 4 bases; nucleotides not matched to a gene: 6. The CDR3 runs to 15 residues.

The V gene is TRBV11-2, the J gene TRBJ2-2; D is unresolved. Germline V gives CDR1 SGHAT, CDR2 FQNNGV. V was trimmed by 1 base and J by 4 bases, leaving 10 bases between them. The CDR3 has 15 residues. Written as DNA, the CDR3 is TGTGCCAGCAGCTTAGTCATCCCACGCACCGGGGAGCTGTTTTTT. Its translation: CASSLVIPRTGELFF.